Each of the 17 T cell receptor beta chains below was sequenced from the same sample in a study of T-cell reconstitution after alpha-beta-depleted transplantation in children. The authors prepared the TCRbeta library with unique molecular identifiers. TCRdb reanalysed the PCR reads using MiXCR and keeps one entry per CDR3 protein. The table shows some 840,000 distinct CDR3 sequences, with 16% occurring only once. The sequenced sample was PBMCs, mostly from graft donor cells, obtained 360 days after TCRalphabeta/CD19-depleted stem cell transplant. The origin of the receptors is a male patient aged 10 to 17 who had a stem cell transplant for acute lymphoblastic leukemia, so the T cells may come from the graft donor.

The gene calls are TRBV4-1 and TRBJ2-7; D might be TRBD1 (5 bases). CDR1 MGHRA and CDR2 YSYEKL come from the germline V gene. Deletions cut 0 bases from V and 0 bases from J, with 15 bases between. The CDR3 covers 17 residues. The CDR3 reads CASSQDPPGRVSYEQYF. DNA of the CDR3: TGCGCCAGCAGCCAAGATCCACCGGGCAGGGTCTCCTACGAGCAGTACTTC.

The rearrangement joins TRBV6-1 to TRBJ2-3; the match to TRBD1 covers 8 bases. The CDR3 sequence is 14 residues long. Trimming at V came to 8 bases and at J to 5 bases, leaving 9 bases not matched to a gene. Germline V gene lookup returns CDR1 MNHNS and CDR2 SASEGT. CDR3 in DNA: TGTGCCAGCGAGCGAGGACAGGGTGGAGATACGCAGTATTTT. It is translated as CASERGQGGDTQYF.

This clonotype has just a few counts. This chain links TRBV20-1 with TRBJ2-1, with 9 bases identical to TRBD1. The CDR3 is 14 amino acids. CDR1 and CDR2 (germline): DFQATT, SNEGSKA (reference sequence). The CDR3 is CSRGRGQGSHEQFF. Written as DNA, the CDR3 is TGCAGCCGCGGTAGGGGACAGGGTTCTCATGAGCAGTTCTTC.

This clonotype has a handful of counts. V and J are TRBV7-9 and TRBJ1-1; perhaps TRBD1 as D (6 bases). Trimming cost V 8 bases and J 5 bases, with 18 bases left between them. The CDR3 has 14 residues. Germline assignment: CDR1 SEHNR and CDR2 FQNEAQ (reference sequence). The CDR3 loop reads CASLRGGGRTEAFF. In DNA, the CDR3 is TGTGCCAGCCTCCGGGGAGGGGGAAGGACTGAAGCTTTCTTT. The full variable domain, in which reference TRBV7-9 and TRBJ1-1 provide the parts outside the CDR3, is DTGVSQNPRHKITKRGQNVTFRCDPISEHNRLYWYRQTLGQGPEFLTYFQNEAQLEKSRLLSDRFSAERPKGSFSTLEIQRTEQGDSAMYLCASLRGGGRTEAFFGQGTRLTVV.

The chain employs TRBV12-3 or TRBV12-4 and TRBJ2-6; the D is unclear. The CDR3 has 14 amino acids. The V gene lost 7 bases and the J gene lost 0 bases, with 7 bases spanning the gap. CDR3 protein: CASTQRSGANVLTF. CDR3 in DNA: TGTGCCAGCACTCAACGCTCTGGGGCCAACGTCCTGACTTTC.

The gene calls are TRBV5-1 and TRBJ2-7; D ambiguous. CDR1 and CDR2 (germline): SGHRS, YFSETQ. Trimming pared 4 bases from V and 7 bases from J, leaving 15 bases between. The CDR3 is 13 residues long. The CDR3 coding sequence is TGCGCCAGCAGCCCCCCGGGCTATCGGGAGCAGTACTTC. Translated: CASSPPGYREQYF.

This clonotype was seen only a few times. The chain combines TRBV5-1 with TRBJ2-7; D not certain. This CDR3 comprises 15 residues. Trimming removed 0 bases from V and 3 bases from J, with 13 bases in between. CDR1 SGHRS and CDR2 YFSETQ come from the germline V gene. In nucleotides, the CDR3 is TGCGCCAGCAGCTTGGAGGGTATGGGGTACTACGAGCAGTACTTC. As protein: CASSLEGMGYYEQYF.

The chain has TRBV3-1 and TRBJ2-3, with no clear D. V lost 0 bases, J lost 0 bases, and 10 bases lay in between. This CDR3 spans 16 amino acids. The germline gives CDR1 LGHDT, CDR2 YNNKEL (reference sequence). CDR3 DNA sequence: TGTGCCAGCAGCCAAGATACGTGGGTGAGCACAGATACGCAGTATTTT. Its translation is CASSQDTWVSTDTQYF.

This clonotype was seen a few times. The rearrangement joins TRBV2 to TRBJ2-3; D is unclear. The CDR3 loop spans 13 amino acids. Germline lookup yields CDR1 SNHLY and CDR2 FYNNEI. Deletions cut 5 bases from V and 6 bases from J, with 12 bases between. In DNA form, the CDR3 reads TGTGCCAGCAGTTCCCTCCTGAGGGATACGCAGTATTTT. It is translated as CASSSLLRDTQYF.

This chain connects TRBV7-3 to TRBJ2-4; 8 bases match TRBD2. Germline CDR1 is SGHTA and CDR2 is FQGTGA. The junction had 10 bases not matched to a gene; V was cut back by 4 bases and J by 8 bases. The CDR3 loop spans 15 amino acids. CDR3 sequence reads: CASSSMGLDGDIQYF. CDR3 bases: TGTGCCAGCAGCTCAATGGGACTAGATGGAGACATTCAGTACTTC.

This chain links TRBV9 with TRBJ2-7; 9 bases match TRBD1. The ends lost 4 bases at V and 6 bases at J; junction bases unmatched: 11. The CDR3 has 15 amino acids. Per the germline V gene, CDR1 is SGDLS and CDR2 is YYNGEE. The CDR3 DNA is TGTGCCAGCAGCCCCGGGACAGGGAGAGACTGCGAGCAGTACTTC. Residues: CASSPGTGRDCEQYF.

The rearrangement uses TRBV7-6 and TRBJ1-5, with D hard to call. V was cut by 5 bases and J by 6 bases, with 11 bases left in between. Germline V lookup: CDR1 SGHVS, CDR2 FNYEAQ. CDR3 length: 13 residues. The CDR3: CASSLTPAQPQHF. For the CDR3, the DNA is TGTGCCAGCAGCCTAACGCCCGCTCAGCCCCAGCATTTT.

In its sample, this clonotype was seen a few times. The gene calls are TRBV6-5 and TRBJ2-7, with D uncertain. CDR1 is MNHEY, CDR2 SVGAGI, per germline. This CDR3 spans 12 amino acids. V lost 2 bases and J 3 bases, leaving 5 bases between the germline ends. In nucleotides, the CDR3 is TGTGCCAGCAGTTACACTAACTACGAGCAGTACTTC. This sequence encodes CASSYTNYEQYF.

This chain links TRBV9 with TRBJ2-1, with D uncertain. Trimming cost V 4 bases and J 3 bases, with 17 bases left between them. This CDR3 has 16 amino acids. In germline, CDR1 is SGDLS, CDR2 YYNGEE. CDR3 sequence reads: CASSPVIGGIYNEQFF. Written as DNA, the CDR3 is TGTGCCAGCAGCCCCGTTATAGGCGGTATCTACAATGAGCAGTTCTTC.

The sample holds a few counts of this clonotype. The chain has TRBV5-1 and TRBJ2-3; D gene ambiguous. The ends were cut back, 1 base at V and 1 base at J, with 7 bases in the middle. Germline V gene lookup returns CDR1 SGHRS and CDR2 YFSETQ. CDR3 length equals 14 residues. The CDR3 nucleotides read TGCGCCAGCAGCTTGTGGGCGCGCACAGATACGCAGTATTTT. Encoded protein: CASSLWARTDTQYF.

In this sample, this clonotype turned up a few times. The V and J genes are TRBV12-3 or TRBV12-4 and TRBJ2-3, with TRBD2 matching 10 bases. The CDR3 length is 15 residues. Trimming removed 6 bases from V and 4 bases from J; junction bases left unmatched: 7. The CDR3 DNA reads TGTGCCAGCAGCGAAAGCGGGAGGGTCCCAGATACGCAGTATTTT. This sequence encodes CASSESGRVPDTQYF.

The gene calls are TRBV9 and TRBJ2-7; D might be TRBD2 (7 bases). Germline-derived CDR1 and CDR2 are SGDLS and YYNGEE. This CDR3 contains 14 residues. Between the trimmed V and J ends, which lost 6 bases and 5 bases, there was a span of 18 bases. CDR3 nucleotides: TGTGCCAGCAACTCACATGAAGGGGGGGACGAGCAGTACTTC. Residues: CASNSHEGGDEQYF.